This T cell receptor (beta chain) derives from a study of T cells in localized non-small cell lung cancer. Study-wide results and caveats: Higher T cell density in the blood was associated with longer overall survival, whereas higher adjacent-lung clonality associated with shorter survival. T cell clonality was highest in uninvolved adjacent lung, above tumor. Appearances in adjacent lung were noted for a median approximately 50 of the top 100 tumor clones.

The V end was cut by 2 bases, the J end by 8 bases, with 7 bases between. This CDR3 is 13 amino acids long. Germline V gene lookup returns CDR1 KGHSH and CDR2 LQKENI. Details on this clone: The antigen is not known.

This table comes from immunoSEQ multiplex PCR, and its TCRdb copy is limited to in-frame clones, with some not included. The sample includes about 91,000 clones, about 91% of them seen just once. This chain joins TRBV18 and TRBJ1-6; D gene unclear. The sample here was peripheral blood, taken before any cancer treatment. This TCR came from a man between 40 and 70 years old with stage I squamous cell lung carcinoma. In DNA, the CDR3 is TGTGCCAGCTCACCAGAGGTGGATTCACCCCTCCACTTT. Encoded protein: CASSPEVDSPLHF.